The 17 T cell receptor beta chains reported below all come from one sample, sequenced in a study of blood T cell repertoires in COVID-19. Repertoires were generated with immunoSEQ multiplex PCR, while TCRdb's copy carries only in-frame clones and drops some. In the table there are 450,000 or so clones, roughly 90% of which are singletons. Input material: peripheral blood. These receptors were obtained from a man aged 18 to 35 with COVID-19, enrolled during active disease.

The chain couples TRBV5-8 to TRBJ2-1, with TRBD1 identical over 7 bases. The CDR3 is made up of 16 amino acids. Per the germline V gene, CDR1 is SGHTS and CDR2 is YDEGEE. J was trimmed by 2 bases and V by 0 bases; bases with no gene match: 5. CDR3 coding DNA: TGTGCCAGCAGCTTGGAGGCAGGGGGTACCTACAATGAGCAGTTCTTC. Amino acids: CASSLEAGGTYNEQFF. Combining the CDR3 with reference TRBV5-8 and TRBJ2-1 gives the whole variable domain EAGVTQSPTHLIKTRGQQATLRCSPISGHTSVYWYQQALGLGLQFLLWYDEGEERNRGNFPPRFSGRQFPNYSSELNVNALELEDSALYLCASSLEAGGTYNEQFFGPGTRLTVL.

The chain is built from TRBV11-1 and TRBJ2-5; the match to TRBD2 covers 7 bases. The germline gives CDR1 SGHAT, CDR2 FQDESV (reference sequence). Trimming at V came to 6 bases and at J to 3 bases, leaving 10 bases not matched to a gene. The CDR3 is made up of 15 amino acids. The CDR3 sequence: CASRSRGAGEETQYF. DNA for the CDR3: TGTGCCAGCAGGTCTCGTGGGGCGGGGGAAGAGACCCAGTACTTC.

The V and J genes are TRBV20-1 and TRBJ2-1; the D gene is possibly TRBD2 (5 bases). Trimming removed 3 bases from V and 10 bases from J, with 10 bases in between. The CDR3 spans 11 residues. Germline values: CDR1 DFQATT, CDR2 SNEGSKA (reference sequence). The CDR3 region has the DNA TGCAGTGCTAGCCGGACTGGGGAGCAGTTCTTC. Its translation: CSASRTGEQFF.

V usage is TRBV5-6 and J usage is TRBJ2-2; D is ambiguous. Germline CDR1 and CDR2: SGHDT and YYEEEE. The CDR3 is 16 residues long. V dropped 1 base and J dropped 0 bases, with 10 bases sitting between them. DNA of the CDR3: TGTGCCAGCAGCTTGACCCCCCGGTCGAACACCGGGGAGCTGTTTTTT. Amino acids: CASSLTPRSNTGELFF. The variable domain in full, completed from reference TRBV5-6 and TRBJ2-2, reads DAGVTQSPTHLIKTRGQQVTLRCSPKSGHDTVSWYQQALGQGPQFIFQYYEEEERQRGNFPDRFSGHQFPNYSSELNVNALLLGDSALYLCASSLTPRSNTGELFFGEGSRLTVL.

The chain recombines TRBV6-5 with TRBJ1-1; D gene uncertain. Per germline, CDR1 MNHEY and CDR2 SVGAGI. V was pared by 8 bases and J by 3 bases, with 16 bases between. The length of the CDR3 is 14 residues. CDR3 region: CASGDKRADTEAFF. The CDR3, as DNA: TGTGCCAGCGGGGATAAGAGGGCTGACACTGAAGCTTTCTTT.

This sequence joins TRBV5-4 and TRBJ2-5, with 9 bases identical to TRBD1. The CDR3 loop spans 15 amino acids. The V gene's germline CDR1 is SGHNT and CDR2 YYREEE (reference sequence). V was pared by 4 bases and J by 0 bases, with 4 bases of the junction left unmatched. The CDR3 loop reads CASSRGQGYQETQYF. CDR3 DNA: TGTGCCAGCAGCCGTGGACAGGGGTACCAAGAGACCCAGTACTTC.

The CDR3: CASSLGGGLTEAFF. The DNA of the CDR3 is TGCGCCAGCAGCTTGGGGGGAGGGCTCACTGAAGCTTTCTTT. This chain links TRBV5-1 with TRBJ1-1; no clear D. Trimming left V 0 bases short and J 4 bases short, with 10 bases between. The CDR3 loop spans 14 amino acids. The germline gives CDR1 SGHRS, CDR2 YFSETQ.

The chain has TRBV7-9 and TRBJ2-7; maybe TRBD1 (5 bases). Germline CDR1 and CDR2: SEHNR and FQNEAQ (reference sequence). The CDR3 runs 16 residues. Between the trimmed V and J ends, which lost 2 bases and 2 bases, there was a span of 16 bases. The CDR3: CASSLYDPDSTYEQYF. Written as DNA, the CDR3 is TGTGCCAGCAGCTTATATGACCCCGACAGCACCTACGAGCAGTACTTC.

The CDR3 protein is CASSSNMNTEAFF. CDR3 in DNA: TGTGCCAGCAGCTCCAACATGAACACTGAAGCTTTCTTT. The V call is TRBV11-2, the J call TRBJ1-1; D gene uncertain. Germline V gives CDR1 SGHAT, CDR2 FQNNGV. CDR3 length: 13 residues. V dropped 4 bases and J dropped 0 bases, with 6 bases sitting between them.

This chain joins TRBV5-1 and TRBJ2-1; D may be TRBD1 (5 bases). V was clipped by 1 base and J by 0 bases, with 14 bases between them. Germline loops: CDR1 SGHRS, CDR2 YFSETQ. This CDR3 is built from 17 residues. In DNA, the CDR3 is TGCGCCAGCAGCTTGTCCCTGACAGAGAGCTCCTACAATGAGCAGTTCTTC. This gives the protein CASSLSLTESSYNEQFF.

This clone was found once. This chain connects TRBV2 to TRBJ1-6, with 9 bases that match TRBD1. Germline V CDR1 and CDR2: SNHLY, FYNNEI. Trimming took 5 bases from V and 10 from J; bases not matched to a gene: 6. The CDR3 spans 14 residues. The CDR3 protein is CASSSGTGHSPLHF. The CDR3 region has the DNA TGTGCCAGCAGTTCCGGGACAGGGCACTCACCCCTCCACTTT.

Written as DNA, the CDR3 is TGTGCCATCAGTGGGCCAGGGCTAAATGAGCAGTTCTTC. Its translation: CAISGPGLNEQFF. J is TRBJ2-1 and V is TRBV10-3; tentatively, D is TRBD1 (5 bases). The V end lost 4 bases, the J end lost 7 bases, and 11 bases lay between the germline ends. Per the germline V gene, CDR1 is ENHRY and CDR2 is SYGVKD. This CDR3 region has 13 residues.

The rearrangement joins TRBV18 to TRBJ2-1; 10 nucleotides align to TRBD2. After removal of 5 bases from V and 9 bases from J, the junction contained 13 bases not matched to a gene. The CDR3 consists of 16 residues. Germline CDR1 is KGHSH and CDR2 is LQKENI. The CDR3 coding sequence is TGTGCCAGCTCATCTTCTAGCGGGAGTCATTTGGGTGAGCAGTTCTTC. It specifies CASSSSSGSHLGEQFF.

This clone has only a few counts. This sequence joins TRBV6-6 and TRBJ1-1; the D gene is possibly TRBD1 (5 bases). Germline CDR1 and CDR2: MNHNY and SVGAGI (reference sequence). V was pared by 5 bases and J by 2 bases, with 12 bases between. The CDR3 loop spans 14 amino acids. CDR3 sequence reads: CASSAGTANTEAFF. The CDR3 DNA is TGTGCCAGCAGTGCCGGGACTGCTAACACTGAAGCTTTCTTT.

This clone was recorded once. The chain joins TRBV9 to TRBJ2-7; 7 nucleotides line up with TRBD2. Germline CDR1 is SGDLS and CDR2 is YYNGEE. V shed 0 bases, J shed 3 bases, and the junction held 9 bases outside the gene matches. There are 16 residues in the CDR3. DNA for the CDR3: TGTGCCAGCAGCGTAGGCGGGGGTTTGCCTATCTACGAGCAGTACTTC. Translation: CASSVGGGLPIYEQYF.

The chain has TRBV9 and TRBJ1-6; D uncertain. The V gene lost 0 bases and the J gene lost 7 bases, with 8 bases spanning the gap. The germline gives CDR1 SGDLS, CDR2 YYNGEE. This CDR3 contains 14 residues. The CDR3 bases are TGTGCCAGCAGCGTAGATGAGGGCAATTCACCCCTCCACTTT. Protein sequence: CASSVDEGNSPLHF.

This sequence joins TRBV24-1 and TRBJ2-2; D ambiguous. This CDR3 region has 14 residues. The ends were cut back, 5 bases at V and 5 bases at J, with 11 bases in the middle. The V gene's germline CDR1 is KGHDR and CDR2 SFDVKD. The CDR3 region is CATSAGSRTGELFF. The CDR3 DNA reads as TGTGCCACCAGTGCCGGCAGCAGGACCGGGGAGCTGTTTTTT.